These 32 T cell receptor beta chains were all obtained from the same sample, sequenced in a study of blood T cell repertoires in COVID-19. Produced via immunoSEQ multiplex PCR; TCRdb's table is partial and in-frame only. The sample comprises around 200,000 clones, 65% to 85% of which are singletons, and approximately 8.6% rests with the top ten. The sequencing input was peripheral blood. The receptors derive from a man in his forties or fifties with active or convalescent COVID-19.

V gene TRBV6-5 combines with J gene TRBJ2-1, with TRBD2 identical over 7 bases. Germline CDR1 is MNHEY and CDR2 is SVGAGI. V trimming: 2 bases; J trimming: 4 bases; junction bases outside the gene matches: 2. The CDR3 runs to 14 residues. This CDR3 is CASSYGGVYNEQFF. The CDR3 region has the DNA TGTGCCAGCAGTTACGGGGGGGTATACAATGAGCAGTTCTTC.

The chain carries TRBV11-2 and TRBJ2-7; 9 bases fit TRBD1. The CDR3 loop spans 13 amino acids. J gave up 3 bases and V 7 bases, and 4 bases lay outside the gene matches. In germline, CDR1 is SGHAT, CDR2 FQNNGV. For the CDR3, the DNA is TGTGCCAGCAACCGGGACAGGGACTACGAGCAGTACTTC. Amino acid sequence: CASNRDRDYEQYF.

The chain links TRBV6-5 to TRBJ2-3; 7 bases fit TRBD2. The CDR3 loop spans 13 amino acids. V was pared by 8 bases and J by 2 bases, with 4 bases of the junction left unmatched. Per the germline V gene, CDR1 is MNHEY and CDR2 is SVGAGI. This chain's CDR3 is CASGAGNTDTQYF. Written as DNA, the CDR3 is TGTGCCAGCGGAGCGGGGAACACAGATACGCAGTATTTT.

Only one count was recorded for this clone. This chain links TRBV18 with TRBJ2-5; D unresolved. The V end lost 3 bases, the J end lost 3 bases, and 11 bases lay between the germline ends. Germline loops: CDR1 KGHSH, CDR2 LQKENI. CDR3 length equals 14 residues. CDR3 loop: CASSPPVQKETQYF. Here the CDR3 DNA reads TGTGCCAGCTCACCTCCAGTCCAAAAAGAGACCCAGTACTTC.

The chain is built from TRBV30 and TRBJ2-7; 7 nucleotides agree with TRBD1. Germline CDR1 is GTSNPN and CDR2 is SVGIG (reference sequence). Germline trimming cut 2 bases from V and 3 bases from J; bases unmatched to any gene: 4. CDR3 length equals 13 residues. Here the CDR3 DNA reads TGTGCCTGGAGTTGGGACAGCTACTACGAGCAGTACTTC. Protein sequence: CAWSWDSYYEQYF.

J is TRBJ1-1 and V is TRBV6-5, with 7 bases lining up with TRBD1. The CDR3 is made up of 15 amino acids. The J segment lost 1 base and the V segment lost 6 bases, leaving 8 bases of the junction unmatched. Germline CDR1 and CDR2: MNHEY and SVGAGI. The CDR3 region has the DNA TGTGCCAGCAGACCTCCCGGGACAGCGAACACTGAAGCTTTCTTT. Translated, it gives CASRPPGTANTEAFF.

The chain joins TRBV30 to TRBJ1-3, with TRBD1 identical over 10 bases. With 4 bases clipped from V and 0 bases from J, the junction kept 6 bases outside the gene matches. The CDR3 is 16 amino acids. Germline loops: CDR1 GTSNPN, CDR2 SVGIG (reference sequence). The CDR3 DNA sequence: TGTGCCTGGACCCCCGGGACAGGGGTCTCTGGAAACACCATATATTTT. It encodes CAWTPGTGVSGNTIYF.

This sequence joins TRBV4-1 and TRBJ1-1; D is ambiguous. Trimming shortened V by 1 base and J by 1 base, and 7 bases separated the two germline ends. Germline V lookup: CDR1 MGHRA, CDR2 YSYEKL. The CDR3 has 14 amino acids. In nucleotides, the CDR3 is TGCGCCAGCAGCCAAGTTTTCGGGAACACTGAAGCTTTCTTT. Translated: CASSQVFGNTEAFF.

The chain joins TRBV6-5 to TRBJ1-6, with unresolved D. Trimming pared 2 bases from V and 6 bases from J, leaving 8 bases between. This CDR3 region has 14 residues. Germline CDR1 and CDR2: MNHEY and SVGAGI. In nucleotides, the CDR3 is TGTGCCAGCAGTTACGGGCAGTCTAATTCACCCCTCCACTTT. It specifies CASSYGQSNSPLHF.

This rearrangement joins TRBV6-2 or TRBV6-3 to TRBJ2-7; D is possibly TRBD1 (6 bases). The CDR3 is 15 amino acids. Germline loops: CDR1 MNHEY, CDR2 SVGEGT. The V end was cut by 2 bases, the J end by 8 bases, with 19 bases between. The CDR3 reads CASSYIVDRPLKQYF. The CDR3 DNA reads as TGTGCCAGCAGTTACATCGTCGACAGGCCGTTAAAGCAGTACTTC.

J is TRBJ2-2 and V is TRBV9; the match to TRBD1 covers 8 bases. CDR1 SGDLS and CDR2 YYNGEE come from the germline V gene. V was clipped by 4 bases and J by 6 bases; unmatched bases: 5. CDR3 size: 14 residues. Written as DNA, the CDR3 is TGTGCCAGCAGCCAGAGGACAGGGCCCGGGGAGCTGTTTTTT. Its protein is CASSQRTGPGELFF.

The gene calls are TRBV27 and TRBJ1-6; D is unclear. Germline CDR1 is MNHEY and CDR2 is SMNVEV (reference sequence). The CDR3 contains 12 residues. V was pared by 4 bases and J by 4 bases, with 2 bases between. The CDR3 coding sequence is TGTGCCAGCAGTTCATATAATTCACCCCTCCACTTT. Encoded protein: CASSSYNSPLHF.

The chain couples TRBV7-2 to TRBJ1-1; 10 nucleotides match TRBD1. Losses at the gene ends were 5 bases for V and 5 bases for J; bases not matched to a gene: 8. Germline V gives CDR1 SGHTA, CDR2 FQGNSA. The CDR3 consists of 15 residues. CDR3 nucleotide sequence: TGTGCCAGCAGCCCTCCGGGACAGGGGAGAACTGAAGCTTTCTTT. It codes for CASSPPGQGRTEAFF.

The rearrangement joins TRBV7-8 to TRBJ1-1; a weak D match, TRBD1 (5 bases). V dropped 1 base and J dropped 3 bases, with 15 bases sitting between them. The CDR3 totals 16 residues. Germline V gene data show CDR1 as SGHVS and CDR2 as FQNEAQ. The CDR3 loop reads CASSLEGQTAHTEAFF. For the CDR3, the DNA is TGTGCCAGCAGCTTAGAGGGGCAGACGGCCCACACTGAAGCTTTCTTT.

The DNA for the CDR3 is TGTGCCACCAGCTCCCGGCTGACAGGATCCGAGGGCTACACCTTC. Its protein product is CATSSRLTGSEGYTF. The chain links TRBV15 to TRBJ1-2, with D possibly TRBD1 on 6 matching bases. V lost 5 bases, J lost 8 bases, and 21 bases lay in between. The germline V gene encodes CDR1 LNHNV and CDR2 YYDKDF (reference sequence). This CDR3 region has 15 residues.

This clone was seen only a few times. This rearrangement joins TRBV30 to TRBJ2-7, with D uncertain. From germline, CDR1 is GTSNPN and CDR2 SVGIG (reference sequence). The CDR3 contains 12 residues. The ends were cut back, 2 bases at V and 3 bases at J, with 8 bases in the middle. The CDR3 coding sequence is TGTGCCTGGAGTCACGACTTCTACGAGCAGTACTTC. It yields the protein CAWSHDFYEQYF.

The chain is built from TRBV15 and TRBJ1-5; D remains unclear. From germline, CDR1 is LNHNV and CDR2 YYDKDF (reference sequence). Trimming took 2 bases from V and 5 from J, leaving 10 bases between them. The CDR3 has 14 residues. Written as DNA, the CDR3 is TGTGCCACCAGCAGAAGCGGGGAAGATCAGCCCCAGCATTTT. Translating gives CATSRSGEDQPQHF.

This sequence joins TRBV27 and TRBJ1-2; maybe TRBD1 (6 bases). This CDR3 has 14 amino acids. V was pared by 6 bases and J by 5 bases, with 16 bases between. In germline, CDR1 is MNHEY, CDR2 SMNVEV (reference sequence). The CDR3 region has the DNA TGTGCCAGCAGCCACAGGGCTTTGGGGTATGGCTACACCTTC. Protein: CASSHRALGYGYTF.

The V call is TRBV18, the J call TRBJ2-7, with D perhaps matching TRBD2 (5 bases). V shed 2 bases and J shed 5 bases, with 10 bases lying between them. The CDR3 consists of 13 residues. Looked up from germline, CDR1 is KGHSH and CDR2 is LQKENI. Here the CDR3 reads CASSPSGLNEQYF. The CDR3 nucleotides read TGTGCCAGCTCACCATCGGGGTTAAACGAGCAGTACTTC. The entire variable domain, with the rest obtained from reference TRBV18 and TRBJ2-7, is as follows: NAGVMQNPRHLVRRRGQEARLRCSPMKGHSHVYWYRQLPEEGLKFMVYLQKENIIDESGMPKERFSAEFPKEGPSILRIQQVVRGDSAAYFCASSPSGLNEQYFGPGTRLTVT.

This chain joins TRBV2 and TRBJ1-4; 8 nucleotides align to TRBD1. Losses at the gene ends were 0 bases for V and 8 bases for J; bases not matched to a gene: 2. The CDR3 has 14 residues. Germline CDR1 SNHLY, CDR2 FYNNEI. The CDR3 sequence is CASSEATGAEKLFF. The CDR3 DNA follows: TGTGCCAGCAGTGAAGCGACAGGGGCCGAAAAACTGTTTTTT.

The CDR3 reads CASSPVTSGKNIQYF. As DNA, the CDR3 is TGTGCCAGCAGTCCGGTGACTAGCGGCAAAAACATTCAGTACTTC. V is TRBV7-8 and J is TRBJ2-4, with 9 positions matching TRBD2. Unmatched junction bases numbered 6, after V lost 6 bases and J lost 3 bases. This CDR3 contains 15 residues. Per the germline V gene, CDR1 is SGHVS and CDR2 is FQNEAQ.

In this sample, this clone turned up a few times. The chain has TRBV11-3 and TRBJ2-7; D might be TRBD1 (5 bases). Trimming shortened V by 0 bases and J by 2 bases, and 14 bases separated the two germline ends. The CDR3 sequence is 16 residues long. Germline CDR1 is SGHNT and CDR2 is YENEEA. The CDR3 DNA reads as TGTGCCAGCAGCTTAGACTATGGGGCAGGGACCTACGAGCAGTACTTC. Its translation is CASSLDYGAGTYEQYF.

The chain couples TRBV19 to TRBJ1-2, with D perhaps TRBD1 (5 bases). Trimming took 4 bases from V and 0 from J, leaving 9 bases between them. Germline V lookup: CDR1 LNHDA, CDR2 SQIVND (reference sequence). This CDR3 region has 14 residues. The CDR3: CASSRQSSNYGYTF. In DNA, the CDR3 is TGTGCCAGTAGTAGACAGAGTTCTAACTATGGCTACACCTTC.

The chain has TRBV18 and TRBJ2-7, with 8 bases that match TRBD1. The CDR3 length is 15 residues. V was pared by 3 bases and J by 0 bases, with 4 bases of the junction left unmatched. CDR1 is KGHSH and CDR2 is LQKENI in the germline V gene. DNA for the CDR3: TGTGCCAGCTCACCGCCGGGACAGGCCTCCTACGAGCAGTACTTC. Translation: CASSPPGQASYEQYF.

This rearrangement joins TRBV7-6 to TRBJ2-2; tentatively, D is TRBD1 (6 bases). V lost 5 bases to trimming and J lost 1 base, with 20 bases between them. Looked up from germline, CDR1 is SGHVS and CDR2 is FNYEAQ. This CDR3 region has 18 residues. The CDR3 loop is CASSAQWSDRMNTGELFF. Written as DNA, the CDR3 is TGTGCCAGCAGCGCACAATGGTCGGACAGAATGAACACCGGGGAGCTGTTTTTT. Drawing the rest from reference TRBV7-6 and TRBJ2-2, the complete variable domain is GAGVSQSPRYKVTKRGQDVALRCDPISGHVSLYWYRQALGQGPEFLTYFNYEAQQDKSGLPNDRFSAERPEGSISTLTIQRTEQRDSAMYRCASSAQWSDRMNTGELFFGEGSRLTVL.

This rearrangement joins TRBV6-5 to TRBJ1-6; D is ambiguous. The V and J ends lost 2 bases and 7 bases respectively, with 12 bases between them. The CDR3 loop spans 15 amino acids. Germline CDR1 MNHEY, CDR2 SVGAGI. CDR3 sequence (DNA): TGTGCCAGCAGTTACCGGGGTGTAGAAAATTCACCCCTCCACTTT. It yields the protein CASSYRGVENSPLHF.

The chain couples TRBV3-1 (or the pseudogene TRBV3-2) to TRBJ2-2; 7 bases map to TRBD1. The trim removed 3 bases at V and 1 base at J, leaving 5 bases unmatched. This CDR3 comprises 16 residues. Germline V gene data show CDR1 as LGHDT and CDR2 as YNNKEL (reference sequence). CDR3 sequence (DNA): TGTGCCAGCAGCCAGGGACAGTGGGAGAACACCGGGGAGCTGTTTTTT. Its protein is CASSQGQWENTGELFF.

The chain uses TRBV20-1 and TRBJ1-1; possibly TRBD1 for D (6 bases). Germline values: CDR1 DFQATT, CDR2 SNEGSKA (reference sequence). This CDR3 has 11 residues. CDR3 region: CEKQGTTEAFF. CDR3 DNA sequence: TGCGAGAAGCAGGGGACCACTGAAGCTTTCTTT.

This chain joins TRBV5-4 and TRBJ1-2; 8 nucleotides align to TRBD1. The J segment lost 7 bases and the V segment lost 4 bases, leaving 9 bases of the junction unmatched. Germline V gene lookup returns CDR1 SGHNT and CDR2 YYREEE (reference sequence). This CDR3 region has 14 residues. The CDR3 sequence is CASSPPGDRIGYTF. In DNA, the CDR3 is TGTGCCAGCAGCCCCCCAGGGGACAGGATTGGCTACACCTTC.

CDR3: CASSLLAEQYF. The CDR3, as DNA: TGTGCCAGCAGCTTACTAGCGGAGCAGTACTTC. The rearrangement joins TRBV11-3 to TRBJ2-7; D perhaps matches TRBD2 (6 bases). The germline V and J ends were trimmed by 2 bases and 7 bases, with 6 bases remaining between them. Germline CDR1 reads SGHNT; CDR2 reads YENEEA. The CDR3 sequence is 11 residues long.

In its sample, this clone was seen once. This chain joins TRBV9 and TRBJ1-5, with D possibly matching TRBD1 (6 bases). V was pared by 2 bases and J by 2 bases, with 17 bases between. This CDR3 spans 17 amino acids. Germline loops: CDR1 SGDLS, CDR2 YYNGEE. The CDR3 spells CASSVGYWGPGNQPQHF. As DNA, the CDR3 is TGTGCCAGCAGCGTCGGATATTGGGGGCCGGGCAATCAGCCCCAGCATTTT.

This clone was seen a few times. Here the CDR3 reads CASSNRQGPGDTIYF. CDR3 coding DNA: TGTGCCAGTAGTAATAGACAGGGGCCCGGGGACACCATATATTTT. The chain uses TRBV19 and TRBJ1-3, with TRBD1 identical over 8 bases. Trimming removed 4 bases from V and 8 bases from J; junction bases left unmatched: 10. The length of the CDR3 is 15 residues. Germline values: CDR1 LNHDA, CDR2 SQIVND (reference sequence).